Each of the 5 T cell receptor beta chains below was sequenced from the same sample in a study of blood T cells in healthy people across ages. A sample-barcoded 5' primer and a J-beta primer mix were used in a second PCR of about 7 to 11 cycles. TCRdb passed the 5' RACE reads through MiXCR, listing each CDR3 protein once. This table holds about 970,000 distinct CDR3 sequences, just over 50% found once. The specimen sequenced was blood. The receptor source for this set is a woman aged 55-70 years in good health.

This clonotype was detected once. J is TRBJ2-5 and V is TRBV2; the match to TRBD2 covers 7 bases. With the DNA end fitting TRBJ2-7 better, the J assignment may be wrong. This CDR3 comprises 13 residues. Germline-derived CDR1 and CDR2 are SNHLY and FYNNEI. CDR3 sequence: CASNSGIGYEQYF. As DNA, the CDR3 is TGTGCCAGCAACAGCGGGATAGGTTACGAGCAGTACTTC.

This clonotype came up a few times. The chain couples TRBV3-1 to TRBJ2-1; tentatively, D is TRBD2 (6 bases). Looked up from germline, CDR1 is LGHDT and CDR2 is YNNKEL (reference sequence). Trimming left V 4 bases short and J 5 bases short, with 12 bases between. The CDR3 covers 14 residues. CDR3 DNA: TGTGCCAGCAGCCGGAGGGGCGGGGACAATGAGCAGTTCTTC. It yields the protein CASSRRGGDNEQFF.

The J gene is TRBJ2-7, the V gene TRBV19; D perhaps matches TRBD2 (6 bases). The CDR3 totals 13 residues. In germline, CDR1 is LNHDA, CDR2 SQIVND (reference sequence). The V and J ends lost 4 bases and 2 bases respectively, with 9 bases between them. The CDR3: CASSRREAYEQYF. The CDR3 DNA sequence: TGTGCCAGTAGTAGGCGGGAAGCCTACGAGCAGTACTTC.

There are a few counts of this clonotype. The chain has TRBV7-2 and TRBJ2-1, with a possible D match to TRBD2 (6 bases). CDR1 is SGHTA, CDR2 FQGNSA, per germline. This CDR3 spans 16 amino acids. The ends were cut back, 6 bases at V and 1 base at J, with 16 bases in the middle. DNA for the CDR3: TGTGCCAGCAGTCCCGGGGGAGCCGTTTCCTACAATGAGCAGTTCTTC. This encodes CASSPGGAVSYNEQFF.

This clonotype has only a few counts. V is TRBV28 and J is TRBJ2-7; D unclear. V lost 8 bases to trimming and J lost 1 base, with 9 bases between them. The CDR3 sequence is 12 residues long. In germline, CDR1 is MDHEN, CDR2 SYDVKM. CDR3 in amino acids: CASGLGSYEQYF. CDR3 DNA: TGTGCCAGCGGGTTGGGATCCTACGAGCAGTACTTC. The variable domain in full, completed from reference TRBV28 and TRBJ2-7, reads DVKVTQSSRYLVKRTGEKVFLECVQDMDHENMFWYRQDPGLGLRLIYFSYDVKMKEKGDIPEGYSVSREKKERFSLILESASTNQTSMYLCASGLGSYEQYFGPGTRLTVT.